This T cell receptor beta chain emerged from a study of shared clonotypes between healthy human individuals. Here immunoSEQ multiplex PCR was the method, and the copy in TCRdb shows in-frame clones only, minus some. The sample has approximately 1,500,000 clones; 95% to 99% are singletons. Germline-derived CDR1 and CDR2 are MNHEY and SVGAGI. The CDR3 sequence is 14 residues long. V was clipped by 10 bases and J by 0 bases; unmatched bases: 7. V usage is TRBV6-5 and J usage is TRBJ2-3; TRBD1 agrees at 7 bases. The sample taken for sequencing was naive CD4+ T cells sorted from blood. This sample's subset: CD45RA+ positively selected. The sequence came from a man aged 25 to 40 in good health. The CDR3 nucleotides are TGTGCCACCAAGGGGACAGTTAGCACAGATACGCAGTATTTT. Its translation is CATKGTVSTDTQYF.